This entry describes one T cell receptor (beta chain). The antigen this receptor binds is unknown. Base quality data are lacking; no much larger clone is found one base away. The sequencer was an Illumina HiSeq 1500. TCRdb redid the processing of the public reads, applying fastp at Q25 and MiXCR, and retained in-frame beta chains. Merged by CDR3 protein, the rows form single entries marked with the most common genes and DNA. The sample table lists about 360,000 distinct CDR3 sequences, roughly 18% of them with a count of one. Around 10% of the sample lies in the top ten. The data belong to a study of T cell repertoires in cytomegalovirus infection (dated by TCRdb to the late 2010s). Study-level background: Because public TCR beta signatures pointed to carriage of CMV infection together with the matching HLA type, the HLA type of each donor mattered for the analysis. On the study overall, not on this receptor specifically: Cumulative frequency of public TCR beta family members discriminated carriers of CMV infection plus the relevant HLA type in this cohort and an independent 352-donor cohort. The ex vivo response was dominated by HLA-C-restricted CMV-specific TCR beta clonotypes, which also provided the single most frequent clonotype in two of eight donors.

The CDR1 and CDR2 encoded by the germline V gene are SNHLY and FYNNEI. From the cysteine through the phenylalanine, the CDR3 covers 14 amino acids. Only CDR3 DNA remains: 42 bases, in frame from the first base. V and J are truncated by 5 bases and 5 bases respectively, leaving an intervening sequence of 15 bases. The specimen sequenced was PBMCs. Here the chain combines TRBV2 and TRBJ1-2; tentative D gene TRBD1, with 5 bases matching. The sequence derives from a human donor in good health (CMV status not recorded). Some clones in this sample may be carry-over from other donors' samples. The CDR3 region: CASSNMRQTYGYTF. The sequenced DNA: TGTGCCAGCAGTAATATGCGACAGACATATGGCTACACCTTC. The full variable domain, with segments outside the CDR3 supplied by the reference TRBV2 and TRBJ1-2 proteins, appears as EPEVTQTPSHQVTQMGQEVILRCVPISNHLYFYWYRQILGQKVEFLVSFYNNEISEKSEIFDDQFSVERPDGSNFTLKIRSTKLEDSAMYFCASSNMRQTYGYTFGSGTRLTVV.